This T cell receptor (beta chain) derives from a study of post-analysis software for immune sequencing data (dated by TCRdb to the mid-2010s). For the study in its entirety: Disease courses on record covered relapsing-remitting, secondary progressive and progressive-relapsing multiple sclerosis, though some patients had no subtype annotation. The patient repertoires were set against eleven to twelve previously published healthy control repertoires from donors whose ages ranged from roughly 6 to 27 years. A subset of samples was prepared in parallel using single-end sample barcoding, then pooled and co-amplified after Illumina adapter ligation. Broader findings and caveats from the paper: Direct clustering with F measure showed strong co-clustering of samples prepared in the same batch, prompting a batch-effect correction. Compared with controls, multiple sclerosis patients had significantly lower normalized Chao1 diversity, a finding suggesting substantial peripheral T-cell clonal expansion. The multiple sclerosis patient group was slightly younger than the control group. Significantly higher frequencies in patients than in controls were found for a few TRBV segments, including TRBV5-6, TRBV5-1 and TRBV20-1.

To demonstrate the VDJtools post-analysis software, the study profiled TCR beta repertoires from the peripheral blood of 10 to 15 young patients with multiple sclerosis. The patients with multiple sclerosis were children and adolescents between roughly 6 and 16 years of age. The V end loses 4 bases and the J end loses 5 bases, and a stretch of 18 bases separates them. Its CDR3 holds 16 amino acids, cysteine through phenylalanine. Left in the record is the CDR3 DNA by itself, 48 bases read in frame from the first base. In the germline V gene, CDR1 corresponds to MGHRA and CDR2 to YSYEKL. The library was prepared using PCR. TCRdb names Illumina HiSeq 2500 as the instrument used. Unique molecular identifiers were incorporated into TCR beta cDNA libraries to reduce PCR and sequencing biases. Approximately 500,000 cDNA molecules were obtained for every 1 to 10 million input T cells, so each molecule roughly corresponded to one T cell. The patient libraries were prepared and sequenced using the same protocol as the earlier healthy control dataset. Samples belonging to the same batch were prepared together, multiplexed and sequenced on a shared HiSeq lane. For the original study's pipeline: MIGEC handled the raw barcoded reads, throwing out single-read molecular identifier groups before consensus assembly and CDR3 extraction. Clonotype tables were post-analysed with VDJtools, and diversity was normalized by down-sampling all datasets to the smallest sample size. Repertoire overlap clustering matched CDR3 amino acid but not nucleotide sequences to correct batch-related cross-sample contamination. Starting from the raw public reads, TCRdb applied fastp trimming at Q25, assembled clones with MiXCR and retained in-frame beta chains. Every entry covers one CDR3 protein and lists the most common genes and DNA from its rows. TCRdb, not the authors, supplied the V and J calls. The sample table lists approximately 350,000 distinct CDR3 sequences, 30% to 45% of them with a count of one. The ten largest account for around 15% of the sample.

Regarding this clonotype: This clone's antigen is unknown. Base qualities were left out, and no much larger clone turns up one base away.

The sequencing input was blood. In this chain, TRBV4-1 is recombined with TRBJ1-5, with the D gene not clear enough to name. The source of this sequence is a girl aged 5-17 years with multiple sclerosis. The DNA reads as follows: TGCGCCAGCAGCCCCTTGAGCCCGGGTTGGGATCAGCCCCAGCATTTT. The encoded protein is CASSPLSPGWDQPQHF.